The rows below give T cell receptor beta chains drawn from one sample of a study of beta chain features in type 1 diabetes. Clones were read by immunoSEQ multiplex PCR, and TCRdb kept only the in-frame ones, dropping some. The repertoire holds a few hundred thousand clones, with about 9.3% as singletons. The sequenced sample consisted of naive CD4+ T cells from blood. These TCRs come from a woman under 30 in good health. Each CDR3 is given without its conserved first and last residue. The order of the fields is J gene, V gene, CDR3 protein.

TRBJ1-5 | TRBV2 | ASSAGKPESGQGATKPQH
TRBJ1-2 | TRBV5-1 | ASSFEQGASYT
TRBJ1-2 | TRBV5-1 | ASSLTRQAAEGYT
TRBJ1-5 | TRBV6-1 | ASSEAPGSQPQH
TRBJ2-2 | TRBV28 | ASSLQITNTGELF
TRBJ2-7 | TRBV5-1 | ASRDRIGLYEQY
TRBJ1-1 | TRBV19 | ATAGTPERGAF
TRBJ1-1 | TRBV7-6 | ASSLGRGTTEAF
TRBJ1-5 | TRBV5-1 | ASSIDGVQPQH
TRBJ1-5 | TRBV19 | ASSITRDQPQH
TRBJ2-1 | TRBV5-1 | ASSLDQGAAEQF
TRBJ2-5 | TRBV7-2 | ASSPGGGETQY
TRBJ2-3 | TRBV5-1 | ASSLIGVADTQY
TRBJ1-1 | TRBV7-9 | ASSLASGVNTEAF
TRBJ2-1 | TRBV12-5 | ASGPGVGGYSIEQF
TRBJ1-1 | TRBV6-1 | ASSEVQVSTEAF
TRBJ2-5 | TRBV2 | ASSDSGLEQETQY
TRBJ2-3 | TRBV15 | ATSRERLAGDTQY
TRBJ2-3 | TRBV6-1 | ASSEIEASTDTQY
TRBJ2-2 | TRBV5-1 | ASSFRVAGELF
TRBJ2-5 | TRBV6-1 | ASSVGAGRETQY
TRBJ1-1 | TRBV30 | AYTSAVLSTEAF
TRBJ1-4 | TRBV4-1 | ASSPRTGDTPNEKLF
TRBJ1-2 | TRBV30 | AWAGRNYGYT
TRBJ2-7 | TRBV18 | ASSPERGTYEQY
TRBJ1-2 | TRBV28 | ASSRDGVMGYT
TRBJ1-1 | TRBV28 | ASSLTLWGQGGTEAF
TRBJ1-2 | TRBV28 | ASSLSGGRGYGYT
TRBJ1-2 | TRBV19 | ASFRWQAANYGYT
TRBJ1-2 | TRBV6-6 | ASITGTGVRGYT
TRBJ1-1 | TRBV5-1 | ASSLPGTGDTEAF
TRBJ2-5 | TRBV5-4 | ASKPGGDQETQY
TRBJ1-1 | TRBV30 | AWSSSTGTEAF
TRBJ1-4 | TRBV2 | ARSGQLNEKLF
TRBJ2-7 | TRBV7-6 | ASSYEDYEQY
TRBJ2-7 | TRBV5-1 | ASSFTPPGEQY
TRBJ2-7 | TRBV5-1 | ASSLGAGTGASEQY
TRBJ2-1 | TRBV19 | ASSLRAIRTYNEQF
TRBJ2-5 | TRBV5-1 | ASSLEAGPQETQY
TRBJ2-2 | TRBV14 | ASSQSDPLGELF
TRBJ2-7 | TRBV6-1 | ASTASVGQPYEQY
TRBJ2-6 | TRBV19 | ATRQGGSGANVLT
TRBJ1-1 | TRBV30 | AWSGGSTEAF